Shown below are 8 T cell receptor beta chains from a single sample sequenced in a study of neurological immune-mediated disorders. Time point reported: longitudinal time-point 3. TCRdb recomputed calls from the 5' RACE reads with MiXCR, one row per CDR3 protein. The data show about 80,000 distinct CDR3 sequences, 4.3% seen once. Sequenced sample: PBMCs. Receptors originate from a woman aged 60-75 years with multiple sclerosis.

A remark on this clonotype: The junction departs from germline at one end; a sequencing error may be responsible. The chain links TRBV5-1 to TRBJ2-3; D perhaps matches TRBD1 (7 bases). The CDR3 contains 15 residues. Germline-derived CDR1 and CDR2 are SGHRS and YFSETQ. The CDR3 reads CTSSLGGQFSDTQYF. CDR3 in DNA: TGCACCAGCAGCTTGGGGGGACAGTTTTCAGATACGCAGTATTTT.

There are many counts of this clonotype. The rearrangement uses TRBV6-5 and TRBJ1-1, with D maybe TRBD1 (6 bases). The CDR3 extends over 15 amino acids. From germline, CDR1 is MNHEY and CDR2 SVGAGI. Trimming stripped 2 bases from V and 1 base from J, with 11 bases between. The CDR3 reads CASSYPGTTNTEAFF. The CDR3 DNA reads TGTGCCAGCAGTTACCCCGGGACAACGAACACTGAAGCTTTCTTT.

This clonotype was seen ten or more times. The rearrangement joins TRBV6-6 to TRBJ1-2; no clear D. The CDR3 runs to 14 residues. From germline, CDR1 is MNHNY and CDR2 SVGAGI (reference sequence). Trimming removed 2 bases from V and 6 bases from J, with 13 bases in between. The CDR3 bases are TGTGCCAGCAGTTACGACGCGGGAAAGGATGGCTACACCTTC. Its translation is CASSYDAGKDGYTF.

This clonotype was seen many times. The V and J genes are TRBV3-1 and TRBJ1-6; D remains unclear. V lost 2 bases and J lost 8, with 16 bases in between. Per germline, CDR1 LGHDT and CDR2 YNNKEL (reference sequence). This CDR3 is 16 amino acids long. CDR3 protein: CASSQLGGIGDSPLHF. The CDR3 coding sequence is TGTGCCAGCAGCCAATTAGGAGGAATCGGGGATTCACCCCTCCACTTT. The variable domain in full, with the rest retrieved from reference TRBV3-1 and TRBJ1-6, is DTAVSQTPKYLVTQMGNDKSIKCEQNLGHDTMYWYKQDSKKFLKIMFSYNNKELIINETVPNRFSPKSPDKAHLNLHINSLELGDSAVYFCASSQLGGIGDSPLHFGNGTRLTVT.

This clonotype was observed many times. V and J are TRBV5-1 and TRBJ1-1; D is undetermined. This CDR3 region has 13 residues. Deletions cut 7 bases from V and 2 bases from J, with 12 bases between. Per germline, CDR1 SGHRS and CDR2 YFSETQ. The CDR3, as DNA: TGCGCCAGCGCCGACCGCGGCAACACTGAAGCTTTCTTT. It yields the protein CASADRGNTEAFF.

This clonotype was counted many times. V gene TRBV12-3 or TRBV12-4 combines with J gene TRBJ1-3; no reliable D call. The CDR3 totals 14 residues. Trimming removed 1 base from V and 1 base from J, with 5 bases in between. The CDR3 here is CASSLGVSGNTIYF. CDR3 bases: TGTGCCAGCAGTTTAGGGGTGTCTGGAAACACCATATATTTT.

The table lists this clonotype with many counts. V and J are TRBV6-1 and TRBJ2-3; D possibly matches TRBD1 or TRBD2 (5 bases each). Germline assignment: CDR1 MNHNS and CDR2 SASEGT. Trimming took 3 bases from V and 0 from J, leaving 13 bases between them. The CDR3 covers 16 residues. As DNA, the CDR3 is TGTGCCAGCAGTGACCGGGGCGTTACTAGCACAGATACGCAGTATTTT. Protein product: CASSDRGVTSTDTQYF.

This clonotype was seen at least ten times. The chain recombines TRBV12-3 or TRBV12-4 with TRBJ2-1; the D gene could be TRBD1 or TRBD2 (6 bases each). The V gene lost 5 bases and the J gene lost 1 base, with 18 bases spanning the gap. The CDR3 loop spans 17 amino acids. CDR3 coding DNA: TGTGCCAGCAGTCCGGCGAGGGGGGCCAAGTCCTACAATGAGCAGTTCTTC. Encoded protein: CASSPARGAKSYNEQFF.